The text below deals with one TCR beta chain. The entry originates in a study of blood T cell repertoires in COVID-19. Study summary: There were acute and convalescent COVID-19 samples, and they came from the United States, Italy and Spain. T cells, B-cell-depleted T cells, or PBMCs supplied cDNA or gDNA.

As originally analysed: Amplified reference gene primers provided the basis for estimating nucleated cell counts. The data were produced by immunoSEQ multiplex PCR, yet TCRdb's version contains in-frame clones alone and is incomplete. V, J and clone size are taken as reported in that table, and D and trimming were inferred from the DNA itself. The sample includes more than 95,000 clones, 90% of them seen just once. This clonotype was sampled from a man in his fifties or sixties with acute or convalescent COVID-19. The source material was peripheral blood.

CDR3 sequence (DNA): TGTGCCAGTAGTACTCGACCCGGCGGCGGAAACACCATATATTTT. Its protein is CASSTRPGGGNTIYF. This chain connects TRBV19 to TRBJ1-3; D not certain. V was pared by 4 bases and J by 4 bases, with 14 bases between. This CDR3 is built from 15 residues. The germline V gene has CDR1 LNHDA and CDR2 SQIVND (reference sequence).